This T cell receptor (beta chain) stems from a study of OX40 agonist ivuxolimab in advanced cancers. The method was immunoSEQ multiplex PCR; TCRdb's version includes in-frame clones alone and lacks a portion of them. The sample includes 12,000 or so clones, about 81% of them seen just once. The V end was cut by 1 base, the J end by 0 bases, with 7 bases between. The germline V gene has CDR1 SEHNR and CDR2 FQNEAQ (reference sequence). The CDR3 loop spans 15 amino acids. The specimen comprised CD4+ or CD8+ T cells sorted from blood, sampled in a trial of the OX40 agonist ivuxolimab. This clonotype was sampled from an adult with an advanced solid tumor such as melanoma, head and neck, liver or kidney cancer. The J gene is TRBJ1-3, the V gene TRBV7-9; D uncertain. CDR3 in amino acids: CASSLEAASGNTIYF. In DNA form, the CDR3 reads TGTGCCAGCAGCTTAGAGGCAGCCTCTGGAAACACCATATATTTT.